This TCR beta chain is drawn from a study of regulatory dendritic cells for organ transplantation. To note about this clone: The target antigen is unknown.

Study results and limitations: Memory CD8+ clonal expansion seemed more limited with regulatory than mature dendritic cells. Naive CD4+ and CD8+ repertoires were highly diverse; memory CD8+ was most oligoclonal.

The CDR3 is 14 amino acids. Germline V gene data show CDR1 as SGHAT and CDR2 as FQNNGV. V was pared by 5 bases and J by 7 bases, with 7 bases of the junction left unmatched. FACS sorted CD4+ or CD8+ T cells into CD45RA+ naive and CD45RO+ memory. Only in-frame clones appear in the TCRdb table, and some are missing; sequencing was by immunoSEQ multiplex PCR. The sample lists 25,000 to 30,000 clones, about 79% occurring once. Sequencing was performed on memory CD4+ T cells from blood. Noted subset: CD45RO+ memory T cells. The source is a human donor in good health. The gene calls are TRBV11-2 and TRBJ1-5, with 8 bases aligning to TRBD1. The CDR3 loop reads CASSETGAWQPQHF. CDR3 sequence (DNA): TGTGCCAGCAGCGAGACAGGGGCCTGGCAGCCCCAGCATTTT.